This T cell receptor (beta chain) was observed in a study of regulatory T cells. This clone was recorded once. Its target is not known. Amplification used 52 TRBV primers and 13 TRBJ primers. Libraries were prepared by immunoSEQ multiplex PCR; TCRdb keeps only in-frame clonotypes and omits some of them. The table lists about 35,000 clones, 89% of them singletons. Study results and caveats: Hydrophobic residues at CDR3 positions 6 and 7 were enriched in conventional CD4+ T cells of CD3G-deficient patients.

The CDR3 runs 14 residues. Germline CDR1 is SGHRS and CDR2 is YFSETQ. After removal of 4 bases from V and 8 bases from J, the junction contained 4 bases not matched to a gene. The gene calls are TRBV5-1 and TRBJ2-3, with 13 positions matching TRBD2. The sequence came from a person aged 18-29 years with CD3G deficiency. The specimen was conventional CD4+ T cells sorted from blood. CDR3 DNA sequence: TGCGCCAGCAGCGACACTAGCGGGGGGGCTACGCAGTATTTT. This codes for CASSDTSGGATQYF.